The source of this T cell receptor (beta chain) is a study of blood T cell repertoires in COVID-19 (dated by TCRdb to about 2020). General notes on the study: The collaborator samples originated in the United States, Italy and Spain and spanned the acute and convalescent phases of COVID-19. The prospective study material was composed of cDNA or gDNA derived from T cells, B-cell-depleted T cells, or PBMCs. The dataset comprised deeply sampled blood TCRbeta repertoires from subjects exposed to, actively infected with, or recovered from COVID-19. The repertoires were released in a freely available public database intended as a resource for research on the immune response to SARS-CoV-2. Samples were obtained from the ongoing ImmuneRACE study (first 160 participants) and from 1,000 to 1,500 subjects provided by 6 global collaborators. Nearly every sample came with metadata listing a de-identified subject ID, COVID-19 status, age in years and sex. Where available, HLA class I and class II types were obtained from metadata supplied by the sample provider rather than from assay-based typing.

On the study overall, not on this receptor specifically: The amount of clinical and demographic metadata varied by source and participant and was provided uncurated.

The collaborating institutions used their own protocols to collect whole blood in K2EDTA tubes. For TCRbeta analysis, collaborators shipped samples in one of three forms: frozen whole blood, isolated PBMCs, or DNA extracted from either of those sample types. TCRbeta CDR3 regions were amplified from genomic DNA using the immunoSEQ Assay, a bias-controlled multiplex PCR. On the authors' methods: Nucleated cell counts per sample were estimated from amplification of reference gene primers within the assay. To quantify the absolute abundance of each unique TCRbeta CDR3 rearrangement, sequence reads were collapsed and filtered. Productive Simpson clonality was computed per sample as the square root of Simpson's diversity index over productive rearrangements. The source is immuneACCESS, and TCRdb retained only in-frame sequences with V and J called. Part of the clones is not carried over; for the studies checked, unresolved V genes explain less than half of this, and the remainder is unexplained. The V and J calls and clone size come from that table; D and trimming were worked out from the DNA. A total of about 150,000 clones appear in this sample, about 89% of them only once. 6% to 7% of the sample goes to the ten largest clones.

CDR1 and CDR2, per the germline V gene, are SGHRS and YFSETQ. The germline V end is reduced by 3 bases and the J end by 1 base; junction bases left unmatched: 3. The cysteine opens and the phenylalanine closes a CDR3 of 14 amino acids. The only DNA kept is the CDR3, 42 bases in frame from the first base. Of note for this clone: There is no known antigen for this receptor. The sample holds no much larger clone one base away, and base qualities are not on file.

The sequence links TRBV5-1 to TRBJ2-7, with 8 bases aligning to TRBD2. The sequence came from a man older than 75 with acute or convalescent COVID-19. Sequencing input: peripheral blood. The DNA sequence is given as TGCGCCAGCAGCTCCGTAGCGGGGTCCTACGAGCAGTACTTC. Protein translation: CASSSVAGSYEQYF.